Listed below are T cell receptor beta chains from one sample, sequenced in a study of T-cell reconstitution after alpha-beta-depleted transplantation in children. TCRdb re-derived calls from the PCR reads in MiXCR, one entry per CDR3 protein. The sample yields approximately 170,000 distinct CDR3 sequences, roughly 10% seen once. This specimen consisted of PBMCs, obtained before TCRalphabeta/CD19-depleted stem cell transplant. These receptor sequences come from a boy between 2 and 15 years old with acute myeloid leukemia, due to receive a stem cell transplant. Both conserved end residues are part of each CDR3. The D gene is left open where the match is weak. Clone sizes are given selectively: once, few, many, or a class where the clone is expanded.

j_call clone_size d_call v_call cdr3_aa cdr3_nt
TRBJ1-5 many NA TRBV3-1 CASSQRGGNNQPQHF TGTGCCAGCAGCCAACGGGGAGGGAACAATCAGCCCCAGCATTTT
TRBJ2-1 many NA TRBV25-1 CASSEVSGAMGGNEQFF TGTGCCAGCAGTGAAGTCTCGGGAGCCATGGGGGGCAATGAGCAGTTCTTC
TRBJ1-2 many TRBD1 TRBV5-1 CASSAGQGPFGYTF TGCGCCAGCAGCGCGGGACAGGGACCTTTTGGCTACACCTTC
TRBJ2-1 many NA TRBV11-2 CASSQSWLEVGEQFF TGTGCCAGCAGCCAAAGTTGGCTAGAGGTGGGTGAGCAGTTCTTC
TRBJ2-6 many TRBD1 TRBV4-2 CASSQPDRAPGANVLTF TGTGCCAGCAGCCAGCCGGACAGGGCCCCTGGGGCCAACGTCCTGACTTTC
TRBJ1-2 many TRBD1 TRBV5-1 CASSLPLDRGKEGYTF TGCGCCAGCAGCTTACCCCTGGACAGGGGCAAAGAGGGCTACACCTTC
TRBJ2-7 many NA TRBV4-2 CASSQEDSHSYEQYF TGTGCCAGCAGCCAGGAGGACAGTCACTCCTACGAGCAGTACTTC
TRBJ1-2 many NA TRBV29-1 CSVDRGGLDGYTF TGCAGCGTTGACCGGGGGGGTTTGGATGGCTACACCTTC
TRBJ2-6 many NA TRBV4-1 CASSQVWGAGANVLTF TGCGCCAGCAGCCAAGTCTGGGGGGCCGGGGCCAACGTCCTGACTTTC
TRBJ2-2 many TRBD2 TRBV20-1 CSASPGLGTGELFF TGCAGTGCTAGCCCGGGACTAGGCACCGGGGAGCTGTTTTTT
TRBJ2-5 many NA TRBV5-1 CASSLEGGALLRETQYF TGCGCCAGCAGCTTGGAGGGGGGGGCCCTCCTTCGGGAGACCCAGTACTTC
TRBJ1-4 many NA TRBV12-3/TRBV12-4 CASSLVGLVSEKLFF TGTGCCAGCAGTTTAGTTGGGCTGGTCAGCGAAAAACTGTTTTTT
TRBJ2-5 many TRBD2 TRBV4-1 CASSQGTSGRLSETQYF TGCGCCAGCAGCCAAGGGACTAGCGGGAGACTTTCGGAGACCCAGTACTTC
TRBJ2-1 many NA TRBV4-1 CASSQESGTKYNEQFF TGCGCCAGCAGCCAAGAATCAGGGACAAAATACAATGAGCAGTTCTTC
TRBJ2-5 many NA TRBV4-2 CASSQERGGQETQYF TGTGCCAGCAGCCAAGAGAGGGGGGGCCAAGAGACCCAGTACTTC
TRBJ1-2 many TRBD1 TRBV6-1 CASSETTGQNYGYTF TGTGCCAGCAGTGAAACGACGGGACAGAACTATGGCTACACCTTC
TRBJ2-1 few TRBD2 TRBV7-6 CASSFPRGGGSYNEQFF TGTGCCAGCAGCTTCCCTCGTGGCGGGGGGTCCTACAATGAGCAGTTCTTC
TRBJ1-4 many NA TRBV27 CASRSVGSETSEKLFF TGTGCCAGTAGGTCTGTAGGATCCGAAACGTCTGAAAAACTGTTTTTT
TRBJ1-4 many NA TRBV4-1 CASSQVFEKLFF TGCGCCAGCAGCCAAGTTTTCGAAAAACTGTTTTTT
TRBJ2-1 NA TRBD1 TRBV3-1 CASCKPGQKTEQFF TGTGCCAGCTGCAAGCCGGGACAGAAGACTGAGCAGTTCTTC
TRBJ2-3 many TRBD2 TRBV5-4 CASSSSGGRTDTQYF TGTGCCAGCAGCTCCTCGGGAGGACGCACAGATACGCAGTATTTT
TRBJ2-1 many NA TRBV5-1 CASRKTDNEQFF TGCGCCAGCAGAAAGACAGACAATGAGCAGTTCTTC
TRBJ1-2 many NA TRBV9 CASSVGQGDKYGYTF TGTGCCAGCAGCGTAGGCCAAGGGGATAAGTATGGCTACACCTTC